This paragraph reports one TCR beta chain. This CDR3 spans 17 amino acids. Trimming left V 0 bases short and J 3 bases short, with 17 bases between. Looked up from germline, CDR1 is SGDLS and CDR2 is YYNGEE. This entry comes from a study of brain metastases from non-small cell lung cancer. Sequencing used immunoSEQ multiplex PCR; TCRdb keeps in-frame clones, though not all of them. The sample lists around 1,400 clones; about 82% were seen once. This rearrangement joins TRBV9 to TRBJ2-3, with D tentatively TRBD2 (5 bases). Source material: tumor-adjacent normal tissue. The source of this sequence is a donor aged 40 or older with non-small cell lung cancer. CDR3 in amino acids: CASSVVSSGVGTDTQYF. CDR3 sequence (DNA): TGTGCCAGCAGCGTAGTCAGCAGCGGAGTTGGTACAGATACGCAGTATTTT.